A selection of T cell receptor beta chains follows, all from one sample in a study of radiotherapy plus CTLA-4 blockade in lung cancer. TCRdb keeps only in-frame clones here, not all; method: immunoSEQ multiplex PCR. The table shows under 100,000 clones, with about 83% occurring only once. The sequencing used peripheral blood, collected from a patient treated with radiotherapy plus ipilimumab. The receptors here all came from a human donor with non-small cell lung cancer that progressed on radiotherapy plus ipilimumab. Both conserved end residues are part of each CDR3. D genes are given only for firm matches. Expanded clones are given a class, and other clones once, few, many or no size at all.

size,J,D,V,DNA,CDR3
-,TRBJ1-5,-,TRBV4-2,TGTGCCAGCAGCCAAGATTTAGACTATGGCAATCAGCCCCAGCATTTT,CASSQDLDYGNQPQHF
-,TRBJ1-2,-,TRBV7-9,TGTGCCAGCAGTTCAGGCCTACGAACGGGCTACACCTTC,CASSSGLRTGYTF
-,TRBJ2-7,TRBD1,TRBV19,TGTGCCAGTAGTACCCCCGGGACAGGGCAGAGGGAGCAGTACTTC,CASSTPGTGQREQYF
-,TRBJ2-5,TRBD2,TRBV6-1,TGTGCCAGCAGTGCCACTAGCGGGGGGGCCAAGACCCAGTACTTC,CASSATSGGAKTQYF
-,TRBJ1-1,-,TRBV7-9,TGTGCCAGCAGCTTTGCCCAGACAATTGGGCCAGCTTTCTTT,CASSFAQTIGPAFF
-,TRBJ2-2,-,TRBV7-3,TGTGCCAGCAGCTTCCCGTCTGCGGGACAGCCCACCGGGGAGCTGTTTTTT,CASSFPSAGQPTGELFF
-,TRBJ2-5,TRBD2,TRBV5-1,TGCGCCAGCAGCCCCCTTGTAGGCGGGAGCGACCAAGAGACCCAGTACTTC,CASSPLVGGSDQETQYF
-,TRBJ2-3,-,TRBV30,TGTGCCTGGATTTCGGCAGGGAGAAGCACAGATACGCAGTATTTT,CAWISAGRSTDTQYF
-,TRBJ1-1,TRBD1,TRBV19,TGTGCCAGTAGTTTTCTGAAGGGACAGACGAACACTGAAGCTTTCTTT,CASSFLKGQTNTEAFF
once,TRBJ1-1,-,TRBV4-1,TGCGCCAGCAGCCTCAACGACCCCAGGTCGGACACTGAAGCTTTCTTT,CASSLNDPRSDTEAFF